This T cell receptor (beta chain) appears in the sequencing data of a study of cytomegalovirus exposure and HLA in healthy donors. Overall study findings and caveats: Analysis was performed later, and it showed HLA-associated TCR beta chains to be more clonally expanded than equally common others. The study carried out a later analysis of TCR beta sequences. It associated under 20,000 of them with specific HLA alleles at a false discovery rate of 0.05. Segments of the TCR beta V type were, in most cases, productive about 90% or about 30% of the time in an earlier analysis.

As concerns this clone: Its antigen is unidentified.

Use of 60 Vbeta and 13 Jbeta primers characterized the PCR. Assay: immunoSEQ multiplex PCR; the TCRdb copy retains only in-frame clones and omits some. This table holds more than 85,000 clones, 69% found once. The CDR3 has 13 amino acids. Deletions cut 4 bases from V and 2 bases from J, with 9 bases between. Germline assignment: CDR1 SQVTM and CDR2 ANQGSEA. This chain connects TRBV29-1 to TRBJ1-5; D possibly corresponds to TRBD1 (5 bases). The receptor comes from a man aged 25 to 40 in good health and CMV-seronegative. Material for sequencing was PBMCs. In DNA form, the CDR3 reads TGCAGCGTTGGTCGGGGGGGCAATCAGCCCCAGCATTTT. Amino acid sequence: CSVGRGGNQPQHF.